Listed below are T cell receptor beta chains from one sample, sequenced in a study of vaccination and CD4 T cells after COVID-19. TCRdb reprocessed the PCR reads via MiXCR and lists one record per CDR3 protein. This table has 15,000 to 20,000 distinct CDR3 sequences, over 50% appearing once. These TCRs' antigens remain unknown. The material sequenced was CD4+ T cells from blood, cultured in vitro, taken about 7 months after SARS-CoV-2 vaccination. The source of these receptors is a human donor who had recovered from COVID-19. Each CDR3 is given with its conserved first and last residue. A D gene is named only where the DNA matches it firmly. Expanded clones are given a class, and other clones once, few, many or no size at all.

TRBV20-1	.	TRBD1	TRBJ1-2	CSARGIQGGGYGYTF	TGCAGTGCTAGAGGCATACAGGGGGGGGGCTATGGCTACACCTTC
TRBV24-1	few	.	TRBJ1-2	CATGGDNYGYTF	TGTGCCACCGGAGGGGATAACTATGGCTACACCTTC
TRBV7-2	few	.	TRBJ1-6	CASSYLGGNSPLHF	TGTGCCAGCAGCTACCTGGGGGGGAATTCACCCCTCCACTTT
TRBV7-2	.	TRBD1	TRBJ2-4	CASSVGGANIQYF	TGTGCCAGCAGCGTAGGGGGCGCGAACATTCAGTACTTC
TRBV7-6	.	.	TRBJ1-3	CASSSMGGFSGNTIYF	TGTGCCAGCAGCTCGATGGGGGGGTTCTCTGGAAACACCATATATTTT
TRBV7-3	.	.	TRBJ2-1	CASSEGDEQFF	TGTGCCAGCAGCGAGGGCGATGAGCAGTTCTTC
TRBV18	.	.	TRBJ1-2	CASHNDPVGGYTF	TGTGCCAGCCATAACGACCCGGTGGGTGGCTACACCTTC
TRBV20-1	.	.	TRBJ1-4	CSATITLGGGKLFF	TGCAGTGCCACCATTACATTGGGAGGAGGAAAACTGTTTTTT
TRBV11-3	.	.	TRBJ2-2	CASSLNSLNTGELFF	TGTGCCAGCAGCTTAAACAGCCTGAACACCGGGGAGCTGTTTTTT
TRBV10-2	.	TRBD2	TRBJ2-2	CASSGSGSYTGELFF	TGCGCCAGCAGTGGGAGCGGGAGCTACACCGGGGAGCTGTTTTTT
TRBV6-4	.	.	TRBJ2-2	CASSEGVGGELFF	TGTGCCAGCAGTGAGGGCGTCGGTGGGGAGCTGTTTTTT
TRBV20-1	.	TRBD1	TRBJ2-2	CSANRGNTGELFF	TGCAGTGCGAACAGGGGGAACACCGGGGAGCTGTTTTTT
TRBV20-1	.	TRBD2	TRBJ2-3	CSARALESPGTSGGATDTQYF	TGCAGTGCTAGAGCCTTGGAATCGCCGGGGACTAGCGGGGGGGCCACAGATACGCAGTATTTT
TRBV7-2	.	TRBD2	TRBJ2-2	CASSLALLAANTGELFF	TGTGCCAGCAGCTTAGCGCTCCTAGCGGCAAACACCGGGGAGCTGTTTTTT
TRBV7-9	.	TRBD1	TRBJ1-2	CASSLNPGTVYGYTF	TGTGCCAGCAGCTTAAACCCCGGGACAGTCTATGGCTACACCTTC
TRBV7-2	.	.	TRBJ2-3	CASSSPAATGTSTDTQYF	TGTGCCAGCAGCTCCCCCGCAGCGACAGGTACTAGCACAGATACGCAGTATTTT
TRBV6-5	.	.	TRBJ1-3	CASSSSAVSGNTIYF	TGTGCCAGCAGTTCCTCGGCGGTATCTGGAAACACCATATATTTT
TRBV20-1	.	.	TRBJ2-5	CSSSYQQETQYF	TGCAGTTCCAGTTACCAACAAGAGACCCAGTACTTC
TRBV11-1	.	TRBD2	TRBJ2-1	CASSEGLAGGDEQFF	TGTGCCAGCAGCGAGGGACTAGCGGGAGGGGATGAGCAGTTCTTC
TRBV6-2/TRBV6-3	.	.	TRBJ1-5	CASKGTGFSNQPQHF	TGTGCCAGCAAGGGAACAGGGTTTAGCAATCAGCCCCAGCATTTT
TRBV6-1	few	.	TRBJ1-2	CASRPSGRSEIYGYTF	TGTGCCAGCAGGCCCAGTGGACGGAGCGAAATCTATGGCTACACCTTC
TRBV6-2/TRBV6-3	.	.	TRBJ2-7	CASSLGTSSYEQYF	TGTGCCAGCAGTTTAGGGACATCCTCCTACGAGCAGTACTTC
TRBV24-1	few	.	TRBJ1-1	CATSDGGGTGTEAFF	TGTGCCACCAGTGATGGGGGGGGTACCGGCACTGAAGCTTTCTTT
TRBV20-1	few	TRBD1	TRBJ1-1	CSATHQFTGATNTEAFF	TGCAGTGCCACACATCAATTCACAGGGGCAACTAACACTGAAGCTTTCTTT
TRBV7-3	.	.	TRBJ2-3	CASSLLPLTSYTDTQYF	TGTGCCAGCAGCCTACTTCCCCTCACTAGTTACACAGATACGCAGTATTTT
TRBV7-9	.	TRBD1	TRBJ1-1	CASSFQEGARTEAFF	TGTGCCAGCAGCTTTCAGGAGGGGGCGCGCACTGAAGCTTTCTTT
TRBV7-8	few	TRBD1	TRBJ1-5	CASSFRVDRGNQPQHF	TGTGCCAGCAGCTTCAGGGTAGACAGGGGAAATCAGCCCCAGCATTTT
TRBV7-3	once	.	TRBJ2-7	CASSLIAGSWDEQYF	TGTGCCAGCAGCTTAATAGCCGGGAGCTGGGACGAGCAGTACTTC
TRBV20-1	few	.	TRBJ2-7	CSARDPGSSYEQYF	TGCAGTGCTAGAGATCCGGGGAGCTCCTACGAGCAGTACTTC
TRBV7-2	few	TRBD2	TRBJ2-2	CASSLRGGAAFEELFF	TGTGCCAGCAGCTTACGCGGGGGGGCCGCCTTCGAGGAGCTGTTTTTT
TRBV20-1	once	TRBD2	TRBJ2-3	CSASLLAGVTDTQYF	TGCAGTGCTAGTCTTCTAGCGGGAGTCACAGATACGCAGTATTTT
TRBV20-1	.	TRBD1	TRBJ1-3	CSAMRTGDGNTIYF	TGCAGTGCTATGCGGACAGGGGACGGAAACACCATATATTTT
TRBV5-4	.	.	TRBJ1-2	CASSSPRVYGYTF	TGTGCCAGCAGCAGTCCCAGGGTGTATGGCTACACCTTC